The sequence of this TCR beta chain was determined in a study of CD8+ T cells in alopecia areata. Study background: The share of scalp area affected provided the severity score for treated patients.

Study results and limitations: Links between baseline CD8+ expansion and response need larger treated cohorts. It was lesional scalp, especially alopecia totalis/universalis, that showed higher clonality than normal scalp. In scalp and blood, many expanded lesional clones persisted during tofacitinib.

The CDR3 length is 13 residues. Germline loops: CDR1 LNHDA, CDR2 SQIVND (reference sequence). J lost 6 bases, V lost 4 bases, and 5 bases had no gene match. Points on this clone: Its target is unknown.

Specified treatment: oral pan-JAK inhibitor, 5-10 mg twice daily. Sequencing templates came from extracted RNA that was reverse transcribed into cDNA. The table came from immunoSEQ multiplex PCR; TCRdb's copy has only in-frame clones and leaves some out. This table holds 200,000 to 250,000 clones, 35% to 40% found once. The chain recombines TRBV19 with TRBJ1-2, with 7 positions matching TRBD1. Material: CD4+ T cells sorted from blood, obtained at roughly week 30, from a patient treated with tofacitinib. The clonotype comes from a human donor with alopecia areata. The CDR3 sequence is CASSTRQGDGYTF. DNA of the CDR3: TGTGCCAGTAGTACTCGACAGGGTGATGGCTACACCTTC.